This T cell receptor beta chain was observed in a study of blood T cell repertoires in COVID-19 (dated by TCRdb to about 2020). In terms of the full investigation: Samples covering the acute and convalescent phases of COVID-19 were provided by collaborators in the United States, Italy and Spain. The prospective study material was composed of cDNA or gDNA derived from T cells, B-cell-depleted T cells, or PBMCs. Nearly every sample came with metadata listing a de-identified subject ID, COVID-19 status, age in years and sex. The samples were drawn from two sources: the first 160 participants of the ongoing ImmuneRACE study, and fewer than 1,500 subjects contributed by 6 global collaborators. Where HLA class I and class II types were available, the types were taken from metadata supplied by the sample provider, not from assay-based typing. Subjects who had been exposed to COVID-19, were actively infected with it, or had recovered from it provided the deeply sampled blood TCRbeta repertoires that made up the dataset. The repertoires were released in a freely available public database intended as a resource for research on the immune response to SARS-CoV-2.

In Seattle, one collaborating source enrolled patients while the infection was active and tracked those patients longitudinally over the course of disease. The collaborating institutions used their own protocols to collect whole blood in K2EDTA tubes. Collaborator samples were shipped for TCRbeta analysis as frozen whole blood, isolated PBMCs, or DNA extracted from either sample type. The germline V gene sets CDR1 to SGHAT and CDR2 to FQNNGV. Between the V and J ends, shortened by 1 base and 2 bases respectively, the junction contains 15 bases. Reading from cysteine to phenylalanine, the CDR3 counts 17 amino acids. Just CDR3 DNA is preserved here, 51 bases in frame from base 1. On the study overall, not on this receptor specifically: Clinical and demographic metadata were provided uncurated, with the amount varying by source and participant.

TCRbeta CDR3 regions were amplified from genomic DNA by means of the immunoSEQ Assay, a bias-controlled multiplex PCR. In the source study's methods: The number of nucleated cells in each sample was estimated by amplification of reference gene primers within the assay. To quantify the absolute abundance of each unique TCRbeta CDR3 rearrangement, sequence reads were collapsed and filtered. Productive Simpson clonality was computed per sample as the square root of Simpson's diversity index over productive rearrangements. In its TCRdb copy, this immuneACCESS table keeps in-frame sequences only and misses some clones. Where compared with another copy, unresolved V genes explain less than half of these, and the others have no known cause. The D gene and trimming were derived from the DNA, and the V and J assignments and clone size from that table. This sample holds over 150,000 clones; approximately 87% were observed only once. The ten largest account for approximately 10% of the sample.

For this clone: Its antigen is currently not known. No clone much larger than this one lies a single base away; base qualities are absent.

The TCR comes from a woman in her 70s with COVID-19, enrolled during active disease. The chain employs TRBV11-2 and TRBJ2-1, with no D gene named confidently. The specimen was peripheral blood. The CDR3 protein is CASSLAPGLLPYNEQFF. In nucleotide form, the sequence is TGTGCCAGCAGCTTAGCCCCGGGTCTGTTACCCTACAATGAGCAGTTCTTC.